This record looks at one TCR beta chain sequence and its context. This specimen comes from a study of blood T cell repertoires in COVID-19. At the level of the study: Some COVID-19 samples were acute and others convalescent; all came from the United States, Italy and Spain.

Two consecutive negative NP/OP PCR tests, clearance, or resolved symptoms defined Cohort 3 recovery. Sequenced by immunoSEQ multiplex PCR; TCRdb stores in-frame clones only, minus some. Among about 300,000 clones listed, over 75% were seen once. CDR3 length: 19 residues. V lost 5 bases to trimming and J lost 2 bases; unmatched junction nucleotides: 12. The germline V gene has CDR1 SGHTA and CDR2 FQGNSA. The receptor comes from a woman aged 30 to 39 who had recovered from COVID-19. V gene TRBV7-2 combines with J gene TRBJ2-2, with TRBD2 matching over 12 bases. The sequenced sample consisted of PBMCs or T cells enriched from blood (not recorded which). CDR3 DNA: TGTGCCAGCAGCAATTTTGGACTAGCGGGACGACAAAACACCGGGGAGCTGTTTTTT. Protein: CASSNFGLAGRQNTGELFF.